This T cell receptor beta chain was observed in a study of shared clonotypes between healthy human individuals. As to this clone: Its antigen is currently unknown.

All donors were Caucasian adults living in Nashville, Tennessee. The V gene lost 1 base and the J gene lost 2 bases, with 17 bases spanning the gap. This CDR3 spans 16 amino acids. Germline CDR1 reads GTSNPN; CDR2 reads SVGIG (reference sequence). On sorted subsets, replicate PCRs used 150 to 250 ng DNA, or approximately 33,000 T cell genomes. Measured with immunoSEQ multiplex PCR; TCRdb has only the in-frame clones, and not every one. The profile shows 1 million to 1.2 million clones, approximately 80% of them singletons. Overall study findings and caveats: The study found lower generation probabilities in non-shared clonotypes than in those shared by all four donors.

The chain carries TRBV30 and TRBJ2-5, with D possibly matching TRBD1 (6 bases). The sequence was collected from a young man in good health. Some clones in this sample may be carry-over from other donors' samples. Sequencing was done on a sample of memory CD4+ T cells from PBMCs. Described subset: CD45RA-negative fraction. The CDR3 loop reads CAWSEVKGHGQETQYF. The DNA for the CDR3 is TGTGCCTGGAGTGAAGTAAAGGGACATGGACAAGAGACCCAGTACTTC.